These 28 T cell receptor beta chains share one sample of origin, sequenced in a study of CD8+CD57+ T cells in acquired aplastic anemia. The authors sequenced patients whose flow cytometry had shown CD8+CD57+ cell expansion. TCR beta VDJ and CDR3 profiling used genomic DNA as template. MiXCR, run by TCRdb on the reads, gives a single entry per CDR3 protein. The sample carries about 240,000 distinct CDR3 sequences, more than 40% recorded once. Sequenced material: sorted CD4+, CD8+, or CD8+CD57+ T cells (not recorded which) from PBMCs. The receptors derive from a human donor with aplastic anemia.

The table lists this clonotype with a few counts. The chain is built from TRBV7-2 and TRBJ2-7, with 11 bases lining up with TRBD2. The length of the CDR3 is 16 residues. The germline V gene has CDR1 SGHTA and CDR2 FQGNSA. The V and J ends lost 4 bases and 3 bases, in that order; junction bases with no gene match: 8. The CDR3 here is CASSWQGTSGFYEQYF. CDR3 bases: TGTGCCAGCAGCTGGCAGGGGACTAGCGGATTCTACGAGCAGTACTTC.

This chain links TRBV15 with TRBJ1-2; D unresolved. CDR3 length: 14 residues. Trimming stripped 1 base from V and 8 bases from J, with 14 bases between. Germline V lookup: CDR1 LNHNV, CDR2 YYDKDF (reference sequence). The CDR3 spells CATSRGELREGYTF. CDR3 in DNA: TGTGCCACCAGCAGAGGTGAACTGAGGGAAGGCTACACCTTC.

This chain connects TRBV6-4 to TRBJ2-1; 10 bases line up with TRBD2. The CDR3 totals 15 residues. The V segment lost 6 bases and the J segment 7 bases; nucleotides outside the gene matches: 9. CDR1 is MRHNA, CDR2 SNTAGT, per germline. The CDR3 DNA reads TGTGCCAGCAGGGAGCGGGAGGGGCGTTGGAATGAGCAGTTCTTC. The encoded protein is CASREREGRWNEQFF.

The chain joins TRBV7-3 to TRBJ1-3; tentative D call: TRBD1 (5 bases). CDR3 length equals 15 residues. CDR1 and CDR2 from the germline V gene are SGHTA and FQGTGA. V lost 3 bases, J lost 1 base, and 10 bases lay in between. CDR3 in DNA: TGTGCCAGCAGCTTGGGGGGAGGTTCTGGAAACACCATATATTTT. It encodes CASSLGGGSGNTIYF.

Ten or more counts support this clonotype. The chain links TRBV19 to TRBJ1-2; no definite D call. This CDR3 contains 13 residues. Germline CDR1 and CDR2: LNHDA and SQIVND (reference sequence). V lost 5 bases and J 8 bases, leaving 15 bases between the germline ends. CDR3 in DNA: TGTGCCAGTAGTCACAGCACCCCGTCAGGCTACACCTTC. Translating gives CASSHSTPSGYTF.

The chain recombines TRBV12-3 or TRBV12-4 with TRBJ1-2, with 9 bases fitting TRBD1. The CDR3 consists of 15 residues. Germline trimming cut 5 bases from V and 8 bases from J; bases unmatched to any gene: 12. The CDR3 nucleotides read TGTGCCAGCAGTAGGGCCGTACAGGGGGCGGAGGGCTACACCTTC. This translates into CASSRAVQGAEGYTF.

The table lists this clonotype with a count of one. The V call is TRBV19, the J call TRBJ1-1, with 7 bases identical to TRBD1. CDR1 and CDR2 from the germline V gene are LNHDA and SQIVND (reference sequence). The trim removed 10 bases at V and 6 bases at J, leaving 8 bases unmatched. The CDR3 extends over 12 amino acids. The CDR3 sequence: CATSTGRSEAFF. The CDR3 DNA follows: TGTGCCACCTCGACAGGGAGGTCTGAAGCTTTCTTT.

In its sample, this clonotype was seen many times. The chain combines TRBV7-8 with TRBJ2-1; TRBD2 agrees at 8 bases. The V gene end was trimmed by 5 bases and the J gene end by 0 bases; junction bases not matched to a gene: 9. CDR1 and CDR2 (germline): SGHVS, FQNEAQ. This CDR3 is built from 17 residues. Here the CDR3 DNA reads TGTGCCAGCAGCAAACCCGGGACTAGTGGCTCCTACAATGAGCAGTTCTTC. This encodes CASSKPGTSGSYNEQFF.

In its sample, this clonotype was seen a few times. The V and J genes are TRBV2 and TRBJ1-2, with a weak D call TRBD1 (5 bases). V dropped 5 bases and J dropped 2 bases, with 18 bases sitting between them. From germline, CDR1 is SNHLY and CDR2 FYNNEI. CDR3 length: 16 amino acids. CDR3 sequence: CASSRYPRDVNYGYTF. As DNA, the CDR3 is TGTGCCAGCAGTCGGTACCCCCGGGACGTCAACTATGGCTACACCTTC.

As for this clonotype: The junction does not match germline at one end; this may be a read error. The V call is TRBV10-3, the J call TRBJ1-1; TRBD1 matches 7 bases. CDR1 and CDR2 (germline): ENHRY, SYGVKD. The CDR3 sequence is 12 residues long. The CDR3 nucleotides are TGTGCCATCAGGACAGGGTCAACCGAAGCTTCCTTT. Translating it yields CAIRTGSTEASF.

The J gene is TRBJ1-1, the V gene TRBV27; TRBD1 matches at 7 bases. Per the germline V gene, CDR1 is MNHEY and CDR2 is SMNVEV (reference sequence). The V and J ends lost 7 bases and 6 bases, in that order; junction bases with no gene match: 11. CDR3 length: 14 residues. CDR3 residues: CASKLRGPAAEAFF. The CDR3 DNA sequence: TGTGCCAGCAAATTAAGGGGGCCGGCGGCTGAAGCTTTCTTT.

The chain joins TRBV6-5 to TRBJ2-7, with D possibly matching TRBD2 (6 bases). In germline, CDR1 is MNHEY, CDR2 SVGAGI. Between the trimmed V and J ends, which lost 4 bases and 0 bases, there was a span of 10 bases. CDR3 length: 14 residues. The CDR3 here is CASSSDGSSYEQYF. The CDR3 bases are TGTGCCAGCAGTTCAGACGGGAGCTCCTACGAGCAGTACTTC.

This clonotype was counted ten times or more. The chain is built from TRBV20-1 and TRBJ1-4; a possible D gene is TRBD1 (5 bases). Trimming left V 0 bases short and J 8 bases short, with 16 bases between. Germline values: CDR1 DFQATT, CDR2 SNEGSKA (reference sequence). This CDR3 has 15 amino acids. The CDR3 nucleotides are TGCAGTGCTAGAGATTTCTACGGGGCGGGCGAAAAACTGTTTTTT. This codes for CSARDFYGAGEKLFF.

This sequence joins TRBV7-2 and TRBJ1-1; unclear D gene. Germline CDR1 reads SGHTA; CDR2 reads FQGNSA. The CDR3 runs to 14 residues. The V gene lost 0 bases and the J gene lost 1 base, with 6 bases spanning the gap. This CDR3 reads CASSLASKNTEAFF. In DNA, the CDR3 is TGTGCCAGCAGCTTAGCGTCCAAGAACACTGAAGCTTTCTTT.

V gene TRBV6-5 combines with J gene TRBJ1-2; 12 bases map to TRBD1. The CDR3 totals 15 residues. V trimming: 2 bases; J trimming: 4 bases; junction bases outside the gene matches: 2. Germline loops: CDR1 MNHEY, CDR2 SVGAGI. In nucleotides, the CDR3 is TGTGCCAGCAGTTACGGGACAGGGGGCATCTATGGCTACACCTTC. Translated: CASSYGTGGIYGYTF.

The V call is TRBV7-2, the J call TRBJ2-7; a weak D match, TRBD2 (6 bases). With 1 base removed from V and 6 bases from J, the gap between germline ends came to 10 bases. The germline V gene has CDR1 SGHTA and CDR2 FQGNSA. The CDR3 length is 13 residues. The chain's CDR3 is CASSLDLGGEQYF. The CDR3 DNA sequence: TGTGCCAGCAGCTTAGATCTCGGGGGCGAGCAGTACTTC.

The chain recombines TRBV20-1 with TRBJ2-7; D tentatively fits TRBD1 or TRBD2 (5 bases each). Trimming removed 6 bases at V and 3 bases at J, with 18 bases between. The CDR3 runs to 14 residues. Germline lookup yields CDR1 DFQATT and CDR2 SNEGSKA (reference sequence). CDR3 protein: CSARGRSSLYEQYF. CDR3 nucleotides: TGCAGTGCGAGGGGACGGTCAAGCCTCTACGAGCAGTACTTC.

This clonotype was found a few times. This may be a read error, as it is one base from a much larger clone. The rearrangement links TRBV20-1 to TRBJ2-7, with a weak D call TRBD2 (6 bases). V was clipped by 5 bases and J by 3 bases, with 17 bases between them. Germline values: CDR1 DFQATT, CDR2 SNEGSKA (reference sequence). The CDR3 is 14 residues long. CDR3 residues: CSAANGTGGYEQYF. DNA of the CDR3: TGCAGTGCTGCGAACGGGACCGGGGGCTACGAGCAGTACTTC.

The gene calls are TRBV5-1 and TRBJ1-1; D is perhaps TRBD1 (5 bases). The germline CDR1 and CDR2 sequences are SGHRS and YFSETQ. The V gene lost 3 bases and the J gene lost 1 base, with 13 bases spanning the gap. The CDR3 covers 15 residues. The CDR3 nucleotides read TGCGCCAGCAGCTACTATCCCGGGACGAACACTGAAGCTTTCTTT. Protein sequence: CASSYYPGTNTEAFF.

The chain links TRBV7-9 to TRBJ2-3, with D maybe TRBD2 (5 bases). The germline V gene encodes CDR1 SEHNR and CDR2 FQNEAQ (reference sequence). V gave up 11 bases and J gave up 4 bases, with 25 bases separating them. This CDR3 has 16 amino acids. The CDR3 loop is CAWSLPWGSAADTQYF. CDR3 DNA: TGTGCCTGGAGCCTGCCCTGGGGATCAGCGGCAGATACGCAGTATTTT. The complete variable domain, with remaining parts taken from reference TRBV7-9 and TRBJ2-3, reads DTGVSQNPRHKITKRGQNVTFRCDPISEHNRLYWYRQTLGQGPEFLTYFQNEAQLEKSRLLSDRFSAERPKGSFSTLEIQRTEQGDSAMYLCAWSLPWGSAADTQYFGPGTRLTVL.

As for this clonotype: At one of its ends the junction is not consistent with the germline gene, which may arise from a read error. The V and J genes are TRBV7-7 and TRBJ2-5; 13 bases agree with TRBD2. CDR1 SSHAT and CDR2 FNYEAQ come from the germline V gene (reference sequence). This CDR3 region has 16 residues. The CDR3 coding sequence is TGTGCTAGCAGCCAAGAACTAGCGGGGGGGCAAGAGACCCAGTACTTC. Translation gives CASSQELAGGQETQYF.

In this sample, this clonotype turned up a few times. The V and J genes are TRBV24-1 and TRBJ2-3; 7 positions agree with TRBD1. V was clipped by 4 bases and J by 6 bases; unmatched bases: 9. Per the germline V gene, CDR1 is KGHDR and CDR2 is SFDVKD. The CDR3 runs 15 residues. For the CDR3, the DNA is TGTGCCACCAGTGACTCGACAGGGCCTGGGGATACGCAGTATTTT. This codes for CATSDSTGPGDTQYF.

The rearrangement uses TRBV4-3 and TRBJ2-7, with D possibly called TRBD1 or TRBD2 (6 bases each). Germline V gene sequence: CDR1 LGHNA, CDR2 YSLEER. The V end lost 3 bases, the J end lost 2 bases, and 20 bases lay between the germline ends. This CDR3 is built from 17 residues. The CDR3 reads CASSHTGKGRRTYEQYF. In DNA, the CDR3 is TGCGCCAGCAGCCATACAGGGAAAGGGAGGAGGACCTACGAGCAGTACTTC.

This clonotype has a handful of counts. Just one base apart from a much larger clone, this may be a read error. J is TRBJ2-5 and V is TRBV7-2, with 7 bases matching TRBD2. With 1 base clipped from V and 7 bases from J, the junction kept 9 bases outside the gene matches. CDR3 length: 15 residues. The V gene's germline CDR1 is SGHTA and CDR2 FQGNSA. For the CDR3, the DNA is TGTGCCAGCAGCTTAGTTGCGGGAGTAACAGGGACCCAGTACTTC. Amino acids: CASSLVAGVTGTQYF.

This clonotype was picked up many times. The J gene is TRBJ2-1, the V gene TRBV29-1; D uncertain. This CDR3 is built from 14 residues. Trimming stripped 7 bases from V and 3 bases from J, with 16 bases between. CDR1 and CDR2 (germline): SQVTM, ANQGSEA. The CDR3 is CSAPAPQRYNEQFF. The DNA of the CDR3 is TGCAGCGCCCCGGCCCCACAGCGCTACAATGAGCAGTTCTTC.

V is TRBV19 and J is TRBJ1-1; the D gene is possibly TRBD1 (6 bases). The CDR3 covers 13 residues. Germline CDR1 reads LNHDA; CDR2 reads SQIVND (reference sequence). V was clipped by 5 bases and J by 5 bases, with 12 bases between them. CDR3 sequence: CASSYGRGTEAFF. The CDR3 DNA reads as TGTGCCAGTAGTTATGGTAGGGGGACTGAAGCTTTCTTT.

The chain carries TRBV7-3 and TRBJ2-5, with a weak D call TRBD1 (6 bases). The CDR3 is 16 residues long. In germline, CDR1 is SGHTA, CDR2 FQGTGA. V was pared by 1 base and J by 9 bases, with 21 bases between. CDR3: CASSLNPDRLNQPQYF. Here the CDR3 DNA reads TGTGCCAGCAGCTTAAATCCCGACAGGTTGAATCAGCCCCAGTACTTC.

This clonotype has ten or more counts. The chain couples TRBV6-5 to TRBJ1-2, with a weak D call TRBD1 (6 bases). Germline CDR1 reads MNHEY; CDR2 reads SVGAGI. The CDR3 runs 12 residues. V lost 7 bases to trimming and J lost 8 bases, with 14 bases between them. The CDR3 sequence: CASTSGGRGYTF. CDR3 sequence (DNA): TGTGCCAGCACCTCGGGGGGCAGAGGCTACACCTTC.